These 2 T cell receptor beta chains share one sample of origin, sequenced in a study of glioma-infiltrating T cells. The iRepertoire nested amplicon-rescue multiplex PCR amplified TCR alpha and beta CDR3s from RNA. TCRdb recomputed calls from the multiplex PCR reads with MiXCR, one row per CDR3 protein. The top ten clones hold less than 45% of a sample with about 93,000 distinct CDR3 sequences, 35% to 45% of them seen once. Material: glioma tissue, nonneoplastic brain tissue, or PBMCs (not recorded which). The receptors come from a human donor with low-grade glioma or glioblastoma, undergoing nonglioma brain surgery, or in good health (not recorded which).

This clonotype has at least ten counts. The rearrangement joins TRBV7-9 to TRBJ1-5, with D perhaps matching TRBD1 (5 bases). CDR1 SEHNR and CDR2 FQNEAQ come from the germline V gene (reference sequence). This CDR3 contains 13 residues. The V end was cut by 4 bases, the J end by 7 bases, with 11 bases between. The CDR3 DNA is TGTGCCAGCAGCTCGGGACGGGCCCAGCCCCAGCATTTT. It yields the protein CASSSGRAQPQHF.

The chain is built from TRBV24-1 and TRBJ2-7, with D hard to call. The CDR3 is made up of 11 amino acids. Germline V gene sequence: CDR1 KGHDR, CDR2 SFDVKD. Trimming removed 5 bases at V and 5 bases at J, with 6 bases between. Here the CDR3 DNA reads TGTGCCACCAGTGCATTGAACGAGCAGTACTTC. It codes for CATSALNEQYF.